Sequencing of this T cell receptor beta chain was carried out in a study of cytomegalovirus exposure and HLA in healthy donors. Trimming shortened V by 1 base and J by 5 bases, and 9 bases separated the two germline ends. Germline V gives CDR1 SGHVS, CDR2 FQNEAQ. The CDR3 spans 14 residues. Overall study results and limits: In presence/absence analyses, roughly uniform sequencing depth across donors was assumed. High specificity and sensitivity for cytomegalovirus status were reported for the classifier.

The PCR made use of 60 Vbeta and 13 Jbeta primers. The repertoire was sequenced with immunoSEQ multiplex PCR; TCRdb's copy has only in-frame clones and lacks some. Of approximately 190,000 clones in the sample, over 75% were seen once. About this clone itself: Its matching antigen is unknown.

The material sequenced was PBMCs. The clonotype was recovered from a man aged 45-65 years in good health and CMV-seronegative. This chain joins TRBV7-8 and TRBJ2-1; D possibly corresponds to TRBD2 (5 bases). Written as DNA, the CDR3 is TGTGCCAGCAGCTTAGGCACAGCGGACAATGAGCAGTTCTTC. Amino acids: CASSLGTADNEQFF.